This TCR beta chain was obtained from a study of T-cell reconstitution after alpha-beta-depleted transplantation in children. Overall study findings and caveats: T-cell counts and diversity were attributed mostly to newly produced T cells one year after transplant.

This clonotype was recorded many times. Its cognate antigen is unknown. Trimming took 3 bases from V and 0 from J, leaving 15 bases between them. CDR3 length: 16 amino acids. The germline V gene encodes CDR1 DFQATT and CDR2 SNEGSKA (reference sequence). Unique molecular identifiers were used to barcode this TCRbeta library. Each CDR3 protein is one row after TCRdb ran MiXCR on the PCR reads. Of fewer than 1 million distinct CDR3 sequences listed, roughly 15% were seen once; the top ten hold roughly 4.8%. The origin of this receptor is a male patient between 5 and 17 years old who had a stem cell transplant for acute lymphoblastic leukemia, so the T cells may come from the graft donor. The source was PBMCs, mostly from graft donor cells, collected 360 days after TCRalphabeta/CD19-depleted stem cell transplant. This chain uses TRBV20-1 with TRBJ2-1; tentative D call: TRBD2 (6 bases). CDR3 in DNA: TGCAGTGCTAGCAGGGTCTTAGCGGACTCCTACAATGAGCAGTTCTTC. It encodes CSASRVLADSYNEQFF.